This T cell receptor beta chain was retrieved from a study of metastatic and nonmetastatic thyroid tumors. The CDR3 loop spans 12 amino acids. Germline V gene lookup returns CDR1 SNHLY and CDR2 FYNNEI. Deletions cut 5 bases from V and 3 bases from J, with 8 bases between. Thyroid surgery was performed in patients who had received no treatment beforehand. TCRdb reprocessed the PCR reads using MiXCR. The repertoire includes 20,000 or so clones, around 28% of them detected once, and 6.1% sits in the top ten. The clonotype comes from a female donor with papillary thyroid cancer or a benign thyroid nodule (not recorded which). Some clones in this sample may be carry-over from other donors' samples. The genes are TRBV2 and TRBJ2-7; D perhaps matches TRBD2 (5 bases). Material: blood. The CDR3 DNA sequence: TGTGCCAGCAGTTCGCGGGTCTACGAGCAGTACTTC. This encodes CASSSRVYEQYF.